The 10 T cell receptor beta chains below come from one sample, sequenced in a study of blood T cell repertoires in COVID-19. TCRdb keeps only in-frame clones here, not all; method: immunoSEQ multiplex PCR. The sample comprises 200,000 to 300,000 clones, 85% of which are singletons, and approximately 8.6% rests with the top ten. Specimen: PBMCs or T cells enriched from blood (not recorded which). The receptors were sampled from a woman in her forties or fifties with acute COVID-19.

This clone has more than one count but fewer than ten. This sequence joins TRBV29-1 and TRBJ1-2; 11 bases are shared with TRBD1. The CDR3 is made up of 14 amino acids. J was trimmed by 8 bases and V by 4 bases; bases with no gene match: 9. The germline gives CDR1 SQVTM, CDR2 ANQGSEA. CDR3 nucleotide sequence: TGCAGCGTTGCTGGACAGGGGGCCTTACGAGGCTACACCTTC. It specifies CSVAGQGALRGYTF.

The chain recombines TRBV19 with TRBJ1-1; 7 nucleotides agree with TRBD1. Trimming at V came to 5 bases and at J to 0 bases, leaving 6 bases not matched to a gene. Germline CDR1 LNHDA, CDR2 SQIVND (reference sequence). CDR3 length: 15 amino acids. The CDR3 DNA reads TGTGCCAGTAGTTTACAGGGGCCGGTGAACACTGAAGCTTTCTTT. Its translation is CASSLQGPVNTEAFF.

The V call is TRBV19, the J call TRBJ2-1; TRBD2 matches at 9 bases. Unmatched junction bases numbered 8, after V lost 7 bases and J lost 7 bases. The CDR3 consists of 14 residues. The V gene's germline CDR1 is LNHDA and CDR2 SQIVND (reference sequence). The CDR3 is CASIERGAQNEQFF. CDR3 nucleotide sequence: TGTGCCAGTATAGAGCGGGGGGCCCAGAATGAGCAGTTCTTC.

In nucleotides, the CDR3 is TGCGCCAGCAGCCTACAGGGGTTGAGAGGCTACACCTTC. It is translated as CASSLQGLRGYTF. The chain couples TRBV5-1 to TRBJ1-2, with TRBD1 matching over 7 bases. This CDR3 region has 13 residues. CDR1 and CDR2 (germline): SGHRS, YFSETQ. V lost 4 bases, J lost 8 bases, and 8 bases stayed unmatched.

The rearrangement joins TRBV6-2 or TRBV6-3 to TRBJ1-1, with 8 bases that match TRBD1. Per the germline V gene, CDR1 is MNHEY and CDR2 is SVGEGT. The CDR3 sequence is 14 residues long. V shed 6 bases, J shed 4 bases, and the junction held 7 bases outside the gene matches. CDR3 amino acids: CASSSGGWGTEAFF. For the CDR3, the DNA is TGTGCCAGCAGCTCAGGGGGCTGGGGCACTGAAGCTTTCTTT.

This chain joins TRBV6-5 and TRBJ2-5, with D possibly TRBD2 on 6 matching bases. V dropped 7 bases and J dropped 4 bases, with 19 bases sitting between them. This CDR3 region has 15 residues. Germline loops: CDR1 MNHEY, CDR2 SVGAGI. Here the CDR3 DNA reads TGTGCCAGCATGAACCCGGGACTCCCGTCAGAGACCCAGTACTTC. Translating gives CASMNPGLPSETQYF.

The CDR3 spells CASSDNPPGAGNTIYF. The CDR3 region has the DNA TGTGCCAGCAGCGACAACCCCCCAGGGGCTGGAAACACCATATATTTT. The chain joins TRBV9 to TRBJ1-3; D might be TRBD1 (6 bases). Germline V gene sequence: CDR1 SGDLS, CDR2 YYNGEE. V shed 3 bases and J shed 2 bases, with 15 bases lying between them. The CDR3 sequence is 16 residues long.

This clone was recorded many times. The chain uses TRBV2 and TRBJ1-5; TRBD1 aligns across 7 bases. Germline CDR1 is SNHLY and CDR2 is FYNNEI. Trimming cost V 10 bases and J 5 bases; bases outside gene matches: 11. This CDR3 spans 14 amino acids. The CDR3 is CATSGTGVDQPQHF. CDR3 coding DNA: TGTGCCACCAGCGGTACAGGGGTCGATCAGCCCCAGCATTTT.

The rearrangement links TRBV11-3 to TRBJ2-5, with a tentative D call TRBD2 (7 bases). Germline loops: CDR1 SGHNT, CDR2 YENEEA. The CDR3 is made up of 16 amino acids. The V and J ends lost 1 base and 2 bases respectively, with 14 bases between them. This chain's CDR3 is CASSLAYGGPQETQYF. The DNA for the CDR3 is TGTGCCAGCAGCTTAGCCTACGGGGGGCCTCAAGAGACCCAGTACTTC.

This sequence joins TRBV3-1 (or the pseudogene TRBV3-2) and TRBJ1-1; 8 nucleotides align to TRBD1. The V and J ends lost 1 base and 5 bases, in that order; junction bases with no gene match: 3. The germline V gene has CDR1 LGHDT and CDR2 YNNKEL (reference sequence). The CDR3 consists of 14 residues. The CDR3 loop is CASSQGDRGTEAFF. The DNA for the CDR3 is TGTGCCAGCAGCCAAGGAGACAGGGGAACTGAAGCTTTCTTT.